This T cell receptor beta chain comes out of a study of vaccination effects on CD4 cells after COVID-19. On the study more broadly: Each person got two doses of an mRNA SARS-CoV-2 vaccine, BNT162b2 or mRNA-1273.

The repertoire was sequenced with immunoSEQ multiplex PCR; TCRdb's copy has only in-frame clones and lacks some. This sample has roughly 65,000 clones, with approximately 76% found just once. Under the ViraFEST assay, PBMC were stimulated with viral peptide pools so that antigen-specific CD4+ T cells expanded. Sequencing was performed afterwards. Researchers isolated CD4+ T cells once less than 13 days of culture had elapsed. Among the vaccine recipients, none had a prior SARS-CoV-2 infection, and nucleocapsid antibodies were negative. A half-volume exchange with IL-2 medium occurred on days 3 and 7. A note on this clone: Its antigen is unknown.

The CDR3 totals 14 residues. Trimming took off 2 bases at V and 1 base at J, with 9 bases between the two ends. Germline CDR1 SGHTA, CDR2 FQGNSA. The input for sequencing was CD4+ T cells from PBMCs cultured with HCoV-NL63 spike peptides, taken before COVID-19 vaccination. V usage is TRBV7-2 and J usage is TRBJ2-7; the D call may be TRBD1 or TRBD2 (5 bases each). This sequence was found in a human donor who received a COVID-19 vaccine. The CDR3 DNA reads as TGTGCCAGCAGCTTATTTGGGGGATCCTACGAGCAGTACGTC. Translating it yields CASSLFGGSYEQYV.